One sample yielded the 15 T cell receptor beta chains listed below, sequenced in a study of cytomegalovirus exposure and HLA in healthy donors. Primers for the PCR totalled 60 Vbeta and 13 Jbeta. Method: immunoSEQ multiplex PCR; TCRdb's copy keeps in-frame clones and lacks some. The table lists hundreds of thousands of clones, around 80% of them singletons. The specimen sequenced was PBMCs. These receptors were taken from a boy aged 2-15 years in good health and CMV-seronegative.

This rearrangement joins TRBV15 to TRBJ1-4; D remains unclear. CDR3 size: 13 residues. Germline V gene data show CDR1 as LNHNV and CDR2 as YYDKDF (reference sequence). V lost 8 bases to trimming and J lost 4 bases, with 11 bases between them. This CDR3 is CATVGENNEKLFF. CDR3 nucleotides: TGTGCCACCGTCGGGGAAAATAATGAAAAACTGTTTTTT.

This clone showed up just a few times. The chain employs TRBV6-5 and TRBJ2-7; TRBD1 matches 7 bases. This CDR3 is 15 amino acids long. The V gene's germline CDR1 is MNHEY and CDR2 SVGAGI. V gave up 6 bases and J gave up 2 bases; unmatched junction bases: 10. The CDR3 region has the DNA TGTGCCAGCAGACGTACACGGGACAGACCCTACGAGCAGTACTTC. Translated, it gives CASRRTRDRPYEQYF.

The V gene is TRBV6-1, the J gene TRBJ2-1; 8 bases map to TRBD2. The ends lost 3 bases at V and 4 bases at J; junction bases unmatched: 5. This CDR3 comprises 15 residues. Per germline, CDR1 MNHNS and CDR2 SASEGT. The CDR3 DNA reads TGTGCCAGCAGTGAGGCCAGCGGGAGATACAATGAGCAGTTCTTC. This codes for CASSEASGRYNEQFF.

The V gene is TRBV7-2, the J gene TRBJ2-1; TRBD2 agrees at 8 bases. The ends lost 4 bases at V and 9 bases at J; junction bases unmatched: 5. CDR3 size: 13 residues. Germline-derived CDR1 and CDR2 are SGHTA and FQGNSA. The CDR3: CASSSGLAAEQFF. Written as DNA, the CDR3 is TGTGCCAGCAGCTCAGGACTAGCTGCTGAGCAGTTCTTC.

The sample holds a few counts of this clone. The J gene is TRBJ2-7, the V gene TRBV30; D not resolved. Germline CDR1 is GTSNPN and CDR2 is SVGIG (reference sequence). V lost 4 bases to trimming and J lost 0 bases, with 13 bases between them. This CDR3 contains 14 residues. CDR3 DNA sequence: TGTGCCTGGACCGAGACACCATCCTCCTACGAGCAGTACTTC. As protein: CAWTETPSSYEQYF.

This clone appeared once. The J gene is TRBJ2-3, the V gene TRBV15; tentative D call: TRBD2 (6 bases). Germline CDR1 and CDR2: LNHNV and YYDKDF (reference sequence). CDR3 size: 18 residues. The germline V and J ends were trimmed by 0 bases and 1 base, with 17 bases remaining between them. The CDR3 protein is CATSRESGTLGGTDTQYF. As DNA, the CDR3 is TGTGCCACCAGCAGAGAGAGTGGGACTCTGGGGGGCACAGATACGCAGTATTTT.

The chain joins TRBV4-1 to TRBJ2-5; 12 bases line up with TRBD2. The DNA matches TRBJ2-7 better at its end, which makes the J call doubtful. CDR3 size: 17 residues. Germline values: CDR1 MGHRA, CDR2 YSYEKL. CDR3 sequence (DNA): TGCGCCAGCAGCCAACGTCCGGGACTAGCGGGTTCCTACGAGCAGTACTTC. It translates to CASSQRPGLAGSYEQYF.

This sequence joins TRBV4-1 and TRBJ2-2; 7 bases are shared with TRBD1. Looked up from germline, CDR1 is MGHRA and CDR2 is YSYEKL. The CDR3 runs to 17 residues. Unmatched junction bases numbered 13, after V lost 3 bases and J lost 6 bases. Written as DNA, the CDR3 is TGCGCCAGCAGCCACCTTAGTCAGGTTCAGGGGGCCGGGGAGCTGTTTTTT. This gives the protein CASSHLSQVQGAGELFF.

The chain carries TRBV9 and TRBJ2-5; 8 positions agree with TRBD2. The CDR3 has 15 residues. The germline V gene encodes CDR1 SGDLS and CDR2 YYNGEE. V lost 0 bases, J lost 3 bases, and 4 bases stayed unmatched. In DNA form, the CDR3 reads TGTGCCAGCAGCGTAGCGGGGGGGCCGAAAGAGACCCAGTACTTC. Its protein is CASSVAGGPKETQYF.

The chain combines TRBV29-1 with TRBJ1-5; D remains ambiguous. V dropped 4 bases and J dropped 5 bases, with 12 bases sitting between them. CDR1 and CDR2 (germline): SQVTM, ANQGSEA. This CDR3 region has 13 residues. CDR3 residues: CSVGSGFDQPQHF. CDR3 coding DNA: TGCAGCGTTGGTTCGGGGTTCGATCAGCCCCAGCATTTT.

The chain joins TRBV7-9 to TRBJ2-1; D might be TRBD1 (5 bases). This CDR3 has 16 amino acids. Trimming took off 5 bases at V and 6 bases at J, with 20 bases between the two ends. CDR1 SEHNR and CDR2 FQNEAQ come from the germline V gene (reference sequence). CDR3 sequence: CASSRILTAVGNEQFF. In DNA form, the CDR3 reads TGTGCCAGCAGCCGAATACTGACAGCTGTGGGCAATGAGCAGTTCTTC.

The table lists this clone with a few counts. This chain connects TRBV2 to TRBJ2-1; D perhaps matches TRBD2 (6 bases). Trimming pared 8 bases from V and 9 bases from J, leaving 8 bases between. The CDR3 is 10 residues long. Germline V gene lookup returns CDR1 SNHLY and CDR2 FYNNEI. For the CDR3, the DNA is TGTGCCAGCGCGGGGAGTGAGCAGTTCTTC. Residues: CASAGSEQFF.

V gene TRBV19 combines with J gene TRBJ1-1; a weak D match, TRBD1 (5 bases). V was clipped by 5 bases and J by 5 bases, with 12 bases between them. The CDR3 spans 13 residues. Germline CDR1 is LNHDA and CDR2 is SQIVND (reference sequence). DNA of the CDR3: TGTGCCAGTAGTGCAGGGTGGAAAACTGAAGCTTTCTTT. It specifies CASSAGWKTEAFF.

V usage is TRBV11-2 and J usage is TRBJ1-2; possible D gene TRBD1, 6 bases. The length of the CDR3 is 13 residues. Trimming left V 5 bases short and J 4 bases short, with 11 bases between. Looked up from germline, CDR1 is SGHAT and CDR2 is FQNNGV. The CDR3 loop reads CASSPLDSYGYTF. The CDR3 nucleotides read TGTGCCAGCAGCCCCTTGGACAGCTATGGCTACACCTTC.

The genes are TRBV18 and TRBJ1-1, with 7 bases lining up with TRBD1. The CDR3 extends over 16 amino acids. V shed 3 bases, J shed 6 bases, and the junction held 13 bases outside the gene matches. Germline V gives CDR1 KGHSH, CDR2 LQKENI. The CDR3 DNA reads as TGTGCCAGCTCACCTCGCCCCGGGACAGAGGGACCTGAAGCTTTCTTT. It encodes CASSPRPGTEGPEAFF.